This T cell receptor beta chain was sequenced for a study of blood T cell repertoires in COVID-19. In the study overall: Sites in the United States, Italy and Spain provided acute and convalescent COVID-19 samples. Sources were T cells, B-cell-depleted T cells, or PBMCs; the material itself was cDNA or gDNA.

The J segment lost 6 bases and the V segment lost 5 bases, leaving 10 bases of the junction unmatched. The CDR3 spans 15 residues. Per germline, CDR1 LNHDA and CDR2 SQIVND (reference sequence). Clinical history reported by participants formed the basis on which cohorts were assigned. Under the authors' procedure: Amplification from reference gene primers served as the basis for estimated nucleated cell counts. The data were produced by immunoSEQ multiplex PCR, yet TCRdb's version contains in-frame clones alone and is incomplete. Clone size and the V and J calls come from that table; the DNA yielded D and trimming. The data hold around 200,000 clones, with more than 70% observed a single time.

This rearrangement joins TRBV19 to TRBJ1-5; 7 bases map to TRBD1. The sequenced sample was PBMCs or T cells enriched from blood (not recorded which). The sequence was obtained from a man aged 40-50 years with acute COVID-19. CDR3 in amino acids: CASSEVGGNAQPQHF. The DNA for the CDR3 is TGTGCCAGTAGTGAGGTAGGGGGCAATGCTCAGCCCCAGCATTTT.